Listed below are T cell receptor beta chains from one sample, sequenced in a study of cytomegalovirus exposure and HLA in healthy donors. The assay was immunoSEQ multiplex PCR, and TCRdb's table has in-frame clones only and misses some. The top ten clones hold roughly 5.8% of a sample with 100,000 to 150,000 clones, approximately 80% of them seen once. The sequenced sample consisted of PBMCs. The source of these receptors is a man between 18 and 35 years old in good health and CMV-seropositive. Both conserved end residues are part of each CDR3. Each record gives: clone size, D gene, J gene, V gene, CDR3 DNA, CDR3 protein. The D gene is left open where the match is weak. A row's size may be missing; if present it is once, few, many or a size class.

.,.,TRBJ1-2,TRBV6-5,TGTGCCAGCACTACAGGAGATCGCGGCTACACCTTC,CASTTGDRGYTF
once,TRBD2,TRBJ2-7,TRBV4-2,TGTGCCAGCAGCCAAGTGGGAGGTCTAGCGGGGGATTCCTACGAGCAGTACTTC,CASSQVGGLAGDSYEQYF
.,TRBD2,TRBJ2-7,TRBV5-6,TGTGCCAGCAGCTTGTGGGGCGGGAGCTCCTACGAGCAGTACTTC,CASSLWGGSSYEQYF
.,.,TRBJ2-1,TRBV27,TGTGCCAGCAGTTTGGGGGCCCCCTACAATGAGCAGTTCTTC,CASSLGAPYNEQFF
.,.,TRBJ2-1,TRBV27,TGTGCCAGCAGTAAGCCCTCGGGGGAGCAGTTCTTC,CASSKPSGEQFF
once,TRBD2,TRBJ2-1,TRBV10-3,TGTGCCATCAGTGAGTCGGGTAGTAGCGGGAACTACAATGAGCAGTTCTTC,CAISESGSSGNYNEQFF
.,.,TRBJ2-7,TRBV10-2,TGCGCCAGCAGTGCAGGCCTCTACTACGAGCAGTACTTC,CASSAGLYYEQYF
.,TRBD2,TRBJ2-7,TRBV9,TGTGCCAACAGCGCCGGGAGGGCGGGGTGGGAGCAGTACTTC,CANSAGRAGWEQYF
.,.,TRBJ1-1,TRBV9,TGTGCCAGCAGCGTAGGGAGCCAGAACACTGAAGCTTTCTTT,CASSVGSQNTEAFF
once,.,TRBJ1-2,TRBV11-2,TGTGCCAGCAGCACTTCGGGAAATGGCTACACCTTC,CASSTSGNGYTF
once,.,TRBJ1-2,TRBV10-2,TGCGCCAGCAGTGAATCCAGGGCTTTAGGCTACACCTTC,CASSESRALGYTF
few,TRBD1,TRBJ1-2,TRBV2,TGTGCCAGCAGTTCTGCCGGGTGGGACAGGGGAGACTATGGCTACACCTTC,CASSSAGWDRGDYGYTF
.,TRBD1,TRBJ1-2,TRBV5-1,TGCGCCAGCAGGGGCCGGGGACAGAAGACCGATGACTATGGCTACACCTTC,CASRGRGQKTDDYGYTF
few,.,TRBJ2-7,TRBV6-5,TGTGCCAGCAGCGATACTAGCCTGCACTACGAGCAGTACTTC,CASSDTSLHYEQYF
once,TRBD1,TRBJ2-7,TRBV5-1,TGCGCCAGCAGCTTGGCTCATCCTGGGACAGGGGCTCCCTACGAGCAGTACTTC,CASSLAHPGTGAPYEQYF
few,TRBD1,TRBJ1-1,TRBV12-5,TGTGCTAGTGGGCGCATAGGAGGGGGCGAAGCTTTCTTT,CASGRIGGGEAFF
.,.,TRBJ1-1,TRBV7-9,TGTGCCAGCAGCTTAGGCGGGAGGACTGAAGCTTTCTTT,CASSLGGRTEAFF
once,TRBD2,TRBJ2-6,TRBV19,TGTGCCAGTAGTATAGATCGGGAGGGCTCTGGGGCCAACGGCCTGACTTTC,CASSIDREGSGANGLTF
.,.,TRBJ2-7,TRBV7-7,TGTGCTAGCAGCTTAGCGGCAGGGTACGAGCAGTACTTC,CASSLAAGYEQYF
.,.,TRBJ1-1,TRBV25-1,TGTGCCAGCAGTGAATATGGGGAGGGCAAGAACACTGAAGCTTTCTTT,CASSEYGEGKNTEAFF
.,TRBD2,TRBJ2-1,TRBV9,TGTGCCAGCAGCGTAGGACTAGCGGGAGAGTACAATGAGCAGTTCTTC,CASSVGLAGEYNEQFF
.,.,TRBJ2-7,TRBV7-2,TGTGCCAGCAGCACAACGGGATCCCACCCCTACGAGCAGTACTTC,CASSTTGSHPYEQYF
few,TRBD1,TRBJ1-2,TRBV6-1,TGTGCCAGCAGTCCAATGGACAGGGAGAACTATGGCTACACCTTC,CASSPMDRENYGYTF
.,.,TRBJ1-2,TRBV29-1,TGCAGCGCCAAACAGGGAGACTATGGCTACACCTTC,CSAKQGDYGYTF
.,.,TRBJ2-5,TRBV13,TGTGCCAGCAGCTCCGCGGGGTGGGAGGACCAAGAGACCCAGTACTTC,CASSSAGWEDQETQYF
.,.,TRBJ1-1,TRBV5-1,TGCGCCAGCAGCTTGGGAGGGTCCGGAAGGTGGACTGAAGCTTTCTTT,CASSLGGSGRWTEAFF
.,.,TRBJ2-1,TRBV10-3,TGTGCCATCAGTGACTACAGGGAGGAGCAGTTCTTC,CAISDYREEQFF
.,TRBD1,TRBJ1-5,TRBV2,TGTGCCAGCGGGGACAGGGGGCAACAGCCCCAGCATTTT,CASGDRGQQPQHF
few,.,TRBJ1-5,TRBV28,TGTGCCAGCACGAGATATAGCAATCAGCCCCAGCATTTT,CASTRYSNQPQHF
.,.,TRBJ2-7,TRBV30,TGTGCCTGGAGCGATCTTCCGGGGGGCGTATACTACGAGCAGTACTTC,CAWSDLPGGVYYEQYF
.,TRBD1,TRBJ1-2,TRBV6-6,TGTGCCAGCAGGTCTGACAGGGCGGGTGGCTACACCTTC,CASRSDRAGGYTF
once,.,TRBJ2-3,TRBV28,TGTGCCAGCAGTTTAGGGCTCCTCAGCACAGATACGCAGTATTTT,CASSLGLLSTDTQYF
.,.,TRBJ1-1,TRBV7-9,TGTGCCAGCAGCTTAGTCGGGGAATACACTGAAGCTTTCTTT,CASSLVGEYTEAFF
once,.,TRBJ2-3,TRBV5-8,TGTGCCAGCAGCTTGGATATCAGGAGGGCACTTTACACAGATACGCAGTATTTT,CASSLDIRRALYTDTQYF
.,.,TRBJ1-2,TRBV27,TGTGCCAGCAGTTTATTAGCGTCAGGCGAAGCTAACTATGGCTACACCTTC,CASSLLASGEANYGYTF
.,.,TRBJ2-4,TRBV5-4,TGTGCCAGCAGCTTCCGGGGGGACATAAACATTCAGTACTTC,CASSFRGDINIQYF
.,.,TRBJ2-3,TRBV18,TGTGCCAGCTCACCCCTTAGCACAGATACGCAGTATTTT,CASSPLSTDTQYF
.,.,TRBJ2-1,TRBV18,TGTGCCAGCTCACCAGAGACAGGGAGGCGTGAGCAGTTCTTC,CASSPETGRREQFF
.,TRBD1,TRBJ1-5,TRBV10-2,TGCGCCAGCAGGGACAGGGGCGGACAGCCCCAGCATTTT,CASRDRGGQPQHF
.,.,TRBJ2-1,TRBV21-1,TGTGCCAGCAGCAAAGCTAAGCGGGAGGTTTACAATGAGCAGTTCTTC,CASSKAKREVYNEQFF
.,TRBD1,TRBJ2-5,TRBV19,TGTGCCAGTAGCATACAGGGGGCGCAAGAGCAGTACTTC,CASSIQGAQEQYF
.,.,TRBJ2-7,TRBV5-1,TGCGCCAGCAGCTTGGGGGACTCAACCTACGAGCAGTACTTC,CASSLGDSTYEQYF
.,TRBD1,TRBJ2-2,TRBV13,TGTGCCAGCAGCACCCGGGACAGGGGAAGAATAGACACCGGGGAGCTGTTTTTT,CASSTRDRGRIDTGELFF
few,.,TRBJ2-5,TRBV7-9,TGTGCCAGCAGATCGGTAGGAGAGCAGTACTTC,CASRSVGEQYF
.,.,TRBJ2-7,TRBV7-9,TGTGCCAGCAGGCTAAGAAACTCCTACGAGCAGTACTTC,CASRLRNSYEQYF
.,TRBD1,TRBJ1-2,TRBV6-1,TGTGCCAGCAGGCACAGGGGGGGTTCTGGCTACACCTTC,CASRHRGGSGYTF
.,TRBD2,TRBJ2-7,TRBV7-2,TGTGCCAGCAGCTTAGTTCCTAGCGGGTACTCCTACGAGCAGTACTTC,CASSLVPSGYSYEQYF
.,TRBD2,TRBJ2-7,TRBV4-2,TGTGCCAGCAGCCAAGATGAGGATAGCGGGATCTACGAGCAGTACTTC,CASSQDEDSGIYEQYF
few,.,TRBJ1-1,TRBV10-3,TGTGCCATCATGACAGGAGTGAACACTGAAGCTTTCTTT,CAIMTGVNTEAFF
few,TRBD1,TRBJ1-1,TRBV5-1,TGCGCCAGCAGCCTACAGGGGGAGTACACTGAAGCTTTCTTT,CASSLQGEYTEAFF
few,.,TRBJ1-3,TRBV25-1,TGTGCCAGCAGTCGACAGGGAAACACCATATATTTT,CASSRQGNTIYF